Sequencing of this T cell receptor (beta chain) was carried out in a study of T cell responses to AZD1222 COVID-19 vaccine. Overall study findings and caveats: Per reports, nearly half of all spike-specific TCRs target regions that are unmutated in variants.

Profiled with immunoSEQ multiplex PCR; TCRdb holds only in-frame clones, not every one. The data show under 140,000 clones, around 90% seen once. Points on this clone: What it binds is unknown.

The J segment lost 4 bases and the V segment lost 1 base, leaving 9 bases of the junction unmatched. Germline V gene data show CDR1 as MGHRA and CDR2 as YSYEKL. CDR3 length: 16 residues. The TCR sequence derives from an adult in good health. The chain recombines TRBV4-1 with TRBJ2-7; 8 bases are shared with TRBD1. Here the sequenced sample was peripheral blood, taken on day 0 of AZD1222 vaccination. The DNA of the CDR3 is TGCGCCAGCAGCCAAGGGTGGTCCAGGGGGCAGTACGAGCAGTACTTC. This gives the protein CASSQGWSRGQYEQYF.